Below, one T cell receptor beta chain is given with its context. The source of the sample is a study of chemoradiotherapy in HPV16-positive cancers. Only in-frame clones appear in the TCRdb table, and some are missing; sequencing was by immunoSEQ multiplex PCR. This sample has 5,000 or so clones, with around 79% found just once. Germline assignment: CDR1 LNHNV and CDR2 YYDKDF (reference sequence). This CDR3 spans 16 amino acids. Trimming took 0 bases from V and 5 from J; bases not matched to a gene: 8. The V gene is TRBV15, the J gene TRBJ2-7; 9 bases fit TRBD1. The source of this sequence is a human donor with HPV-associated anogenital cancer. This specimen consisted of tumor tissue, obtained from a patient who underwent chemoradiotherapy. The chain's CDR3 is CATSRERGTGNDEQYF. The CDR3 DNA reads TGTGCCACCAGCAGAGAGAGAGGGACAGGGAACGACGAGCAGTACTTC.